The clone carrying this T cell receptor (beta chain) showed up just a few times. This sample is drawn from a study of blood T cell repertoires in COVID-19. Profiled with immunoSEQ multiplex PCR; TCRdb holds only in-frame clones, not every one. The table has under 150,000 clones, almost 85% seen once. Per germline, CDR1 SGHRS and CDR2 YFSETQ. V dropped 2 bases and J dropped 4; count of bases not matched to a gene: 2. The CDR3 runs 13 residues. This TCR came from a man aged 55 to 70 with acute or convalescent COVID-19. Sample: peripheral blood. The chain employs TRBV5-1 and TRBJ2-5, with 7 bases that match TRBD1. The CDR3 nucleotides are TGCGCCAGCAGCTTTTACAGGGGAGAGACCCAGTACTTC. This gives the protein CASSFYRGETQYF.